This T cell receptor (beta chain) was recovered during a study of cytomegalovirus exposure and HLA in healthy donors. Study-wide findings and caveats: In terms of immune exposure information, only CMV serostatus was available. Links to common viral pathogens appeared, in a later analysis, for several of the most significant clusters. With further analysis later on, most CMV-associated TCR beta chains appeared HLA-restricted.

The ends were cut back, 7 bases at V and 2 bases at J, with 11 bases in the middle. Germline V gene sequence: CDR1 SNHLY, CDR2 FYNNEI. There are 13 residues in the CDR3. With 60 Vbeta and 13 Jbeta primers, the PCR was carried out. Produced via immunoSEQ multiplex PCR; TCRdb's table is partial and in-frame only. The data hold approximately 100,000 clones, with about three quarters observed a single time. Of note for this clone: The antigen remains undetermined.

The rearrangement uses TRBV2 and TRBJ1-2; D is perhaps TRBD1 (6 bases). The sequence came from a woman between 35 and 50 years old in good health and CMV-seropositive. Sequenced input: PBMCs. For the CDR3, the DNA is TGTGCCAGCAATCGGGACACGAACTATGGCTACACCTTC. Translation gives CASNRDTNYGYTF.